This T cell receptor (beta chain) was obtained from a study of T cells after posttransplantation cyclophosphamide. Study-level findings and limits: TRB overlap between skin or GI tissue T cells and blood was limited. Recipient CMV seropositivity and CMV reactivation strongly tracked TRB clonality.

Produced via immunoSEQ multiplex PCR; TCRdb's table is partial and in-frame only. The sample shows some 66,000 clones, around 95% of them seen only once. Remarks on this clone: What it recognizes is unknown.

Trimming left V 4 bases short and J 6 bases short, with 15 bases between. The CDR3 consists of 13 residues. The germline V gene has CDR1 GTSNPN and CDR2 SVGIG (reference sequence). This chain uses TRBV30 with TRBJ1-2; no clear D gene. Sample: PBMCs. The clonotype originates from a woman under 40 in good health and a related stem cell transplant donor. The CDR3 coding sequence is TGTGCCTGGAAGCCCGGGTGGAAGGATGGCTACACCTTC. Translation: CAWKPGWKDGYTF.